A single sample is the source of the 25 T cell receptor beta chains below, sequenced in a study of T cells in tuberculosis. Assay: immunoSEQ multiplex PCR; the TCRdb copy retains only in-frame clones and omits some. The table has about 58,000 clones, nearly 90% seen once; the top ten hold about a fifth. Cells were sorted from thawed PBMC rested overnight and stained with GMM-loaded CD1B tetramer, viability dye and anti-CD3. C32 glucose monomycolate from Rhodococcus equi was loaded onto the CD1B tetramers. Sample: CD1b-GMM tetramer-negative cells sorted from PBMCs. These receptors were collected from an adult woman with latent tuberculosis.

The CDR3 DNA reads TGTGCCAGCTCAACAGGGGCTTTTGGCTATGGCTACACCTTC. This sequence encodes CASSTGAFGYGYTF. V gene TRBV18 combines with J gene TRBJ1-2, with TRBD1 matching over 7 bases. The germline gives CDR1 KGHSH, CDR2 LQKENI. V lost 5 bases to trimming and J lost 4 bases; unmatched junction nucleotides: 7. This CDR3 is 14 amino acids long.

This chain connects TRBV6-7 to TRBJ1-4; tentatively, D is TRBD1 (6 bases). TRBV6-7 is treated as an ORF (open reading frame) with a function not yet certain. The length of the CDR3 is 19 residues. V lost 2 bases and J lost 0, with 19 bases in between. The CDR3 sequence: CASSYNLRDRLATNEKLFF. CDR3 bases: TGTGCCAGCAGTTACAACCTCCGCGACAGGCTTGCAACTAATGAAAAACTGTTTTTT.

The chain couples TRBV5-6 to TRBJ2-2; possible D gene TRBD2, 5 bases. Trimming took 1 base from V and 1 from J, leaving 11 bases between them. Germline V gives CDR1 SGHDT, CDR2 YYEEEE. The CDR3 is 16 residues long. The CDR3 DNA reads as TGTGCCAGCAGCTTGTCGGTTGGGAGGAACACCGGGGAGCTGTTTTTT. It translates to CASSLSVGRNTGELFF.

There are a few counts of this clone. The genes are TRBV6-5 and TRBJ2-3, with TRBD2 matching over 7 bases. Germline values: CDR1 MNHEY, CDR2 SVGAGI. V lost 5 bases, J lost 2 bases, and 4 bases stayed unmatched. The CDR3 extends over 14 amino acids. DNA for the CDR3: TGTGCCAGCAGTACCGGACTAGTCACAGATACGCAGTATTTT. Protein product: CASSTGLVTDTQYF.

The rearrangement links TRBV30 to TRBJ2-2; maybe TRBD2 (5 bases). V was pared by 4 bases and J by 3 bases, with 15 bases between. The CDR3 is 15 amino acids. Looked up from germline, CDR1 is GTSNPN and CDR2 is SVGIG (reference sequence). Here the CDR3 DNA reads TGTGCCTGGACGTTAATGGGCGGGCACACCGGGGAGCTGTTTTTT. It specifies CAWTLMGGHTGELFF.

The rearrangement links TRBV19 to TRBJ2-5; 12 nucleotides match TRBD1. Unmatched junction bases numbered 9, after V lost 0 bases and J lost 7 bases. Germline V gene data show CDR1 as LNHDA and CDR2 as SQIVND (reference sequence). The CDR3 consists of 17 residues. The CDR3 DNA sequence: TGTGCCAGTAGTATAGATCTAGGGACAGGGGGCTTTGGGACCCAGTACTTC. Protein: CASSIDLGTGGFGTQYF. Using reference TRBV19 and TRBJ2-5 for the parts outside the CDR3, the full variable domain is DGGITQSPKYLFRKEGQNVTLSCEQNLNHDAMYWYRQDPGQGLRLIYYSQIVNDFQKGDIAEGYSVSREKKESFPLTVTSAQKNPTAFYLCASSIDLGTGGFGTQYFGPGTRLLVL.

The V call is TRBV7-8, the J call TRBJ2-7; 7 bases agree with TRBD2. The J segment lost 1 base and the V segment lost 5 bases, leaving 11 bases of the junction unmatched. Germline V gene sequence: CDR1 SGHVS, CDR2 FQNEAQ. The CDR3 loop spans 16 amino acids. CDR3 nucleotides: TGTGCCAGCAGCCATCAACGGGGGACTACATCCTACGAGCAGTACTTC. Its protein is CASSHQRGTTSYEQYF.

The CDR3 here is CSVRTGANTGELFF. CDR3 coding DNA: TGCAGCGTCCGGACAGGGGCCAACACCGGGGAGCTGTTTTTT. The chain couples TRBV29-1 to TRBJ2-2; 9 positions match TRBD1. The V gene end was trimmed by 6 bases and the J gene end by 2 bases; junction bases not matched to a gene: 4. Germline CDR1 SQVTM, CDR2 ANQGSEA. There are 14 residues in the CDR3.

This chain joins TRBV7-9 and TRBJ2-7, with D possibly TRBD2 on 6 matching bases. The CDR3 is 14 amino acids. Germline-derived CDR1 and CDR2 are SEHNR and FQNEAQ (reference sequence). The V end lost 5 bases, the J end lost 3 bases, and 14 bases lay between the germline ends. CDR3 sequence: CASSPPGLSYEQYF. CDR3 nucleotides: TGTGCCAGCAGCCCTCCGGGACTTAGCTACGAGCAGTACTTC.

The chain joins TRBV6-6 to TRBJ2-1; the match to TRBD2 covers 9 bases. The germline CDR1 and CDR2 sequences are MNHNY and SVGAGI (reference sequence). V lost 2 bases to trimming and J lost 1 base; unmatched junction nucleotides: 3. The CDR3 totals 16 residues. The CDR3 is CASSYAAGGSYNEQFF. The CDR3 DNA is TGTGCCAGCAGTTACGCGGCGGGGGGGTCCTACAATGAGCAGTTCTTC.

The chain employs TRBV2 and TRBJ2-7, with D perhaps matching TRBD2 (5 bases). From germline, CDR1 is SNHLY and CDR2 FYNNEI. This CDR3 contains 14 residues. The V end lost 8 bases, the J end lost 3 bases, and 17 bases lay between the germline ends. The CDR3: CASGPGGPIYEQYF. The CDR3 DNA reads TGTGCCAGCGGTCCTGGCGGGCCTATCTACGAGCAGTACTTC.

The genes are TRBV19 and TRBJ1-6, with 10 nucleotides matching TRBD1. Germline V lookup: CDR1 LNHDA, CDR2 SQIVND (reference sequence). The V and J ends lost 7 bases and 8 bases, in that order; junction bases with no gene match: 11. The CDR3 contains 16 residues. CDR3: CASTRVGTGEDSPLHF. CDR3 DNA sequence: TGTGCCAGTACACGTGTTGGGACAGGGGAAGATTCACCCCTCCACTTT.

CDR3 residues: CASSATWGTYGYTF. The CDR3 nucleotides read TGCGCCAGCAGCGCCACCTGGGGCACTTATGGCTACACCTTC. The genes are TRBV4-1 and TRBJ1-2; the D gene is possibly TRBD1 (5 bases). V was cut by 5 bases and J by 5 bases, with 15 bases left in between. CDR1 and CDR2 (germline): MGHRA, YSYEKL. The CDR3 is 14 residues long.

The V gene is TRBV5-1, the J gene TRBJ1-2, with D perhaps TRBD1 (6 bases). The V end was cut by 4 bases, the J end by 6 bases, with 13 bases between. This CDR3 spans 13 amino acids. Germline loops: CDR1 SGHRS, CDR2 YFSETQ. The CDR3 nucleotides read TGCGCCAGCAGCCTGGGGTCAGGGGATGGCTACACCTTC. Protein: CASSLGSGDGYTF.

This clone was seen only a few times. The CDR3 loop is CASSEEGATYGYTF. CDR3 coding DNA: TGTGCCAGCAGTGAAGAGGGGGCGACCTATGGCTACACCTTC. The chain combines TRBV6-1 with TRBJ1-2, with TRBD1 matching 7 bases. The CDR3 extends over 14 amino acids. The V and J ends lost 1 base and 4 bases, in that order; junction bases with no gene match: 3. Germline assignment: CDR1 MNHNS and CDR2 SASEGT.

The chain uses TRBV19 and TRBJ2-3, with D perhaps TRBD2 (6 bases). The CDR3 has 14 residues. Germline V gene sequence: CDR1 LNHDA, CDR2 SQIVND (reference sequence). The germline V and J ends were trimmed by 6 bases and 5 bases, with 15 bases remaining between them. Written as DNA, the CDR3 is TGTGCCAGTAGGTTCGGAGGGTCGGGAGATACGCAGTATTTT. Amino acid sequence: CASRFGGSGDTQYF.

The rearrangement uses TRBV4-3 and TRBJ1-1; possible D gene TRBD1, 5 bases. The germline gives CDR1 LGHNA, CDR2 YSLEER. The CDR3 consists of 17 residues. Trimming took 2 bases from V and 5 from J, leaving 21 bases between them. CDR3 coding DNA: TGCGCCAGCAGCCAAACCCAGAGGAGGGGCCGGGGGACTGAAGCTTTCTTT. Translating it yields CASSQTQRRGRGTEAFF.

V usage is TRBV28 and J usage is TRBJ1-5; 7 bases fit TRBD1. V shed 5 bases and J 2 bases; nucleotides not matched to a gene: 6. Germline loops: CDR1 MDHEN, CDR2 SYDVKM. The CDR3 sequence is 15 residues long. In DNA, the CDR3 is TGTGCCAGCAGTCTTAGGGGGCTAGGCAATCAGCCCCAGCATTTT. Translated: CASSLRGLGNQPQHF.

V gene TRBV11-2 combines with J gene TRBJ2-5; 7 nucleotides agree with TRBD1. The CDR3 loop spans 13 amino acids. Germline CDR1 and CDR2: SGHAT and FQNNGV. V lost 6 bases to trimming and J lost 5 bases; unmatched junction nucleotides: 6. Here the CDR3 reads CASRRQGSETQYF. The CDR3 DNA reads TGTGCCAGCAGAAGACAGGGTAGCGAGACCCAGTACTTC.

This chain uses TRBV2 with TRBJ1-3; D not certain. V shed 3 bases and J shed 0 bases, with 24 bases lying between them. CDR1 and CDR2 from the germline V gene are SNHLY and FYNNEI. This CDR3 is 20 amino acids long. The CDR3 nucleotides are TGTGCCAGCAGTGAGTCTCCGGTCTGGACGGGAGCTAACTCTGGAAACACCATATATTTT. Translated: CASSESPVWTGANSGNTIYF.

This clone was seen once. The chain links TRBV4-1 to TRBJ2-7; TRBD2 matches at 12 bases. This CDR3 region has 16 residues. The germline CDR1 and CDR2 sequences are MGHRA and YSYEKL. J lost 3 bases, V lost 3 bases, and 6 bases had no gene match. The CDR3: CASSQTTSGRSYEQYF. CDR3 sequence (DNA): TGCGCCAGCAGCCAGACCACTAGCGGGAGGAGCTACGAGCAGTACTTC.

CDR3 DNA sequence: TGTGCCAGTGCCACGGGATATAATTCACCCCTCCACTTT. Encoded protein: CASATGYNSPLHF. The genes are TRBV19 and TRBJ1-6; D not certain. This CDR3 has 13 residues. Trimming removed 8 bases at V and 4 bases at J, with 9 bases between. CDR1 LNHDA and CDR2 SQIVND come from the germline V gene (reference sequence).

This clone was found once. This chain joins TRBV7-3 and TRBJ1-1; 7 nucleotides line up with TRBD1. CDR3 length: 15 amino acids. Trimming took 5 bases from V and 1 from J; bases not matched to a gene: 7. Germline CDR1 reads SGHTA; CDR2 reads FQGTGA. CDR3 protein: CASSPTGAGNTEAFF. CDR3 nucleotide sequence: TGTGCCAGCAGCCCAACAGGGGCCGGGAACACTGAAGCTTTCTTT.

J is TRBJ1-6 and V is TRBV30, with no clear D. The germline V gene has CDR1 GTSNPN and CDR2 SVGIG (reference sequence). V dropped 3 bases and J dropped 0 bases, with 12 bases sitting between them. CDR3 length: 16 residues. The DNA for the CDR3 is TGTGCCTGGAGGGGAGAGGCCAACTCCTATAATTCACCCCTCCACTTT. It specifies CAWRGEANSYNSPLHF.

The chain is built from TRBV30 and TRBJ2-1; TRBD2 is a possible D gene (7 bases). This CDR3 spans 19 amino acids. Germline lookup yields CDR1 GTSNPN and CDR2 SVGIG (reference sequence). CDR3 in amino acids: CAVQGGGFVVVGARDEQFF. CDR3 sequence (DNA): TGTGCGGTACAGGGAGGGGGATTCGTCGTTGTGGGGGCCAGGGATGAGCAGTTCTTC.